What follows describes a single T cell receptor beta chain. The antigen this receptor binds is unknown. One base away there is no much larger clone; base qualities are not given. This sample was taken from a study of blood T cells in healthy people across ages (dated by TCRdb to 2013 to 2016). With respect to the entire study: In model experiments, template switching captured roughly one uniquely barcoded TCR beta cDNA molecule for every two T cells. Donors of different ages were randomly distributed across sequencing lanes to avoid experimental bias. The study analyzed two additional independent replicas of 1 million unique cDNA reads from the same blood draw for two donors, one aged 18 to 29 and one aged 80 or older. Donors were grouped into four age groups: young (average approximately 16 years), middle-aged (roughly 38), aged (around 60) and long-lived (approximately 81). The study measured age-related changes in TCR beta repertoire diversity using deep sequencing normalized with unique cDNA molecular identifiers.

Overall results and qualifications from the work: Compared with the aged group, more naive CD4+ T cells, fewer expanded clones and increased TCR diversity were shown by the long-lived group, suggesting age selection. Observed TCR beta diversity per million T cells fell roughly linearly with age, and a significant reduction was already apparent by age approximately 40. Estimates of total diversity from one million sequenced T cells were regarded as lower bounds and underestimates. Because profiling used bulk unsorted PBMCs, naive and antigen-experienced compartments could not be compared conclusively. Donor CMV infection status was unknown, potentially confounding age-related changes in expanded clonotypes. The percentage of naive T cells measured by flow cytometry correlated strongly with observed TCR beta diversity.

Library prep was done by 5' RACE. The listed sequencing device is Illumina HiSeq 2500. The second PCR ran for about 6 to 12 cycles and used a J-beta primer mix along with a sample-barcoded 5' primer. A unique molecular identifier was introduced onto each TCR beta cDNA molecule by a template-switch 5' adaptor carrying 12 random nucleotides. Each sample yielded at least 3 million CDR3-containing paired-end reads. The Mint cDNA synthesis kit, primed by a TRBC-specific oligonucleotide, was used to synthesize first-strand cDNA from all RNA. After uracil-DNA glycosylase treatment, a first 18-cycle PCR used universal primers M1SS and BC2_uni_R on all cDNA. On the authors' methods: Each sample was normalized by randomly selecting 1 million high-quality reads, each carrying a distinct molecular identifier. Reads sharing molecular identifiers were discarded rather than binned into consensus sequences. MiTCR, with a Q25 quality threshold and the strictest error-elimination algorithm, was used for CDR3 identification, clonotype clustering and error correction. A nonparametric unseen species model with Euler transformation was used to estimate a lower bound on total TCR beta diversity. TCRdb trimmed the raw reads at Q25, called clones with MiXCR and kept productive beta chains. Rows matching on CDR3 protein sequence are summarized as one entry with the most common DNA and genes. The V and J calls, along with clone size, are taken from TCRdb and not from the paper's own processing. The sample records some 1.4 million distinct CDR3 sequences, around 42% of which are singletons. Approximately 7.9% of the sample is in the top ten clones.

Systemically healthy Caucasian individuals from Russia, some 36 in total and aged about 6 to 100 years, were included as donors. Each donor gave ten milliliters of peripheral blood, drawn into EDTA-treated Vacutainer tubes. Ficoll-Paque density-gradient centrifugation was used to isolate PBMCs, with at least 7 million obtained per sample. Total RNA, at least 6 micrograms per sample, was extracted from PBMCs with Trizol reagent. For every donor, an aliquot of PBMCs went through flow cytometry to measure the percentages of naive CD45RAhigh/CD27high T cells. Sequences were obtained from blood. The TCR sequence derives from a woman under 30 in good health.

At the DNA level, the sequence is TGCGCCAGCAGCTTGGAGACTACGAACACCGGGGAGCTGTTTTTT. This translates into CASSLETTNTGELFF. The V and J segments used are TRBV5-1 and TRBJ2-2; TRBD2 might be the D gene, on 5 matching bases. The CDR3 holds 15 amino acids from the cysteine to the phenylalanine. Of the read, only the CDR3 DNA is kept; its 45 bases are in frame from base 1. The germline V gene specifies SGHRS as CDR1 and YFSETQ as CDR2. V and J lose 0 bases and 0 bases, and a span of 6 bases separates them.